These 11 T cell receptor beta chains were all obtained from the same sample, sequenced in a study of cytomegalovirus exposure and HLA in healthy donors. Researchers ran the PCR with 60 Vbeta and 13 Jbeta primers. Here immunoSEQ multiplex PCR was the method, and the copy in TCRdb shows in-frame clones only, minus some. Recorded for this sample: 74,000 or so clones. The sequenced material came from PBMCs. These receptors were taken from a woman between 55 and 75 years old in good health and CMV-seronegative.

The genes are TRBV5-8 and TRBJ2-5; 8 positions match TRBD2. Germline loops: CDR1 SGHTS, CDR2 YDEGEE. Unmatched junction bases numbered 9, after V lost 3 bases and J lost 8 bases. The CDR3 runs 14 residues. This CDR3 is CASSSLAEADTQYF. The CDR3 DNA is TGTGCCAGCAGCTCACTAGCGGAGGCGGATACCCAGTACTTC. Full variable domain (remainder filled in from reference TRBV5-8 and TRBJ2-5): EAGVTQSPTHLIKTRGQQATLRCSPISGHTSVYWYQQALGLGLQFLLWYDEGEERNRGNFPPRFSGRQFPNYSSELNVNALELEDSALYLCASSSLAEADTQYFGPGTRLLVL.

The V gene is TRBV10-2, the J gene TRBJ2-7, with 7 bases matching TRBD2. CDR1 is WSHSY and CDR2 is SAAADI in the germline V gene. This CDR3 spans 14 amino acids. V shed 6 bases and J 3 bases; nucleotides not matched to a gene: 8. CDR3 nucleotides: TGCGCCAGCAGAGAACCGGGGGGATTCTACGAGCAGTACTTC. Its protein is CASREPGGFYEQYF.

The CDR3 coding sequence is TGTGCCAGCAGCTTGGCGGGGGGTCTAGCGGGAAAGGCAGATACGCAGTATTTT. Encoded protein: CASSLAGGLAGKADTQYF. The chain combines TRBV5-6 with TRBJ2-3; 9 bases are shared with TRBD2. The CDR3 is 18 residues long. Germline CDR1 is SGHDT and CDR2 is YYEEEE. Germline trimming cut 0 bases from V and 4 bases from J; bases unmatched to any gene: 12.

The chain links TRBV28 to TRBJ2-7; TRBD1 aligns across 8 bases. From germline, CDR1 is MDHEN and CDR2 SYDVKM. CDR3 length equals 14 residues. Trimming removed 4 bases from V and 5 bases from J; junction bases left unmatched: 7. CDR3 sequence (DNA): TGTGCCAGCAGTTCCCCGGACAGGGCGCACGAGCAGTACTTC. Amino acids: CASSSPDRAHEQYF.

The V call is TRBV14, the J call TRBJ1-6; no clear D. CDR1 is SGHDN and CDR2 is FVKESK in the germline V gene. The ends were cut back, 1 base at V and 0 bases at J, with 13 bases in the middle. This CDR3 comprises 18 residues. The CDR3 protein is CASSQVAGIRSYNSPLHF. The CDR3 DNA reads TGTGCCAGCAGCCAAGTAGCGGGGATCCGCTCCTATAATTCACCCCTCCACTTT. Based on the CDR3 plus reference TRBV14 and TRBJ1-6, the full variable domain is EAGVTQFPSHSVIEKGQTVTLRCDPISGHDNLYWYRRVMGKEIKFLLHFVKESKQDESGMPNNRFLAERTGGTYSTLKVQPAELEDSGVYFCASSQVAGIRSYNSPLHFGNGTRLTVT.

J is TRBJ2-3 and V is TRBV7-2; no clear D gene. This CDR3 region has 16 residues. The germline gives CDR1 SGHTA, CDR2 FQGNSA. With 1 base removed from V and 4 bases from J, the gap between germline ends came to 15 bases. The CDR3 DNA reads as TGTGCCAGCAGCTTAGAGAGGTCCCCTTCCCCAGATACGCAGTATTTT. Its translation is CASSLERSPSPDTQYF.

The chain links TRBV4-2 to TRBJ1-1; D is unresolved. Germline CDR1 reads LGHNA; CDR2 reads YNFKEQ. The CDR3 contains 13 residues. V lost 3 bases and J lost 3, with 8 bases in between. For the CDR3, the DNA is TGTGCCAGCAGCCAGGGCATGTACACTGAAGCTTTCTTT. This translates into CASSQGMYTEAFF.

The gene calls are TRBV11-3 and TRBJ2-3; 7 nucleotides line up with TRBD1. This CDR3 is 17 amino acids long. The germline V gene encodes CDR1 SGHNT and CDR2 YENEEA. The V gene end was trimmed by 4 bases and the J gene end by 1 base; junction bases not matched to a gene: 11. The CDR3 DNA sequence: TGTGCCAGCAGCTCGGGACAGAGGGGGCTGGGCACAGATACGCAGTATTTT. It codes for CASSSGQRGLGTDTQYF.

J is TRBJ2-5 and V is TRBV9; D may be TRBD2 (5 bases). V lost 0 bases and J lost 2, with 8 bases in between. Per the germline V gene, CDR1 is SGDLS and CDR2 is YYNGEE. There are 14 residues in the CDR3. CDR3 loop: CASSVDTRQETQYF. As DNA, the CDR3 is TGTGCCAGCAGCGTAGATACTAGACAAGAGACCCAGTACTTC.

The V and J genes are TRBV7-2 and TRBJ2-3; 9 bases align to TRBD2. Per germline, CDR1 SGHTA and CDR2 FQGNSA. This CDR3 region has 18 residues. Trimming cost V 2 bases and J 0 bases; bases outside gene matches: 9. The CDR3 coding sequence is TGTGCCAGCAGCTTAAGGGGTAGCGGGAGAACTAGCACAGATACGCAGTATTTT. Protein sequence: CASSLRGSGRTSTDTQYF.

The chain has TRBV5-6 and TRBJ2-5, with 11 positions matching TRBD2. Germline CDR1 reads SGHDT; CDR2 reads YYEEEE. V lost 7 bases to trimming and J lost 6 bases; unmatched junction nucleotides: 14. This CDR3 region has 16 residues. Here the CDR3 DNA reads TGTGCCAGCTCGGTCTGGCTAGCGGGAGGTGGAAAGACCCAGTACTTC. This gives the protein CASSVWLAGGGKTQYF.